This T cell receptor beta chain was captured by sequencing in a study of T cells in Graves' hyperthyroidism and ophthalmopathy. Stable Graves' hyperthyroidism meant no ophthalmopathy progression within 18 months. RNA transcripts were the template for amplifying TCR beta CDR3 regions. The primer set for the first-round RT-PCR of the TCR CDR3 was HTBI. TCRdb processed the multiplex PCR reads anew with MiXCR; each CDR3 protein has one entry. The sample records 300,000 to 350,000 distinct CDR3 sequences, roughly 18% being singletons. As concerns this clonotype: A much larger clone differs from this one at a single base, so this may be a read error.

Sequencing used blood. This TCR came from a woman between 50 and 59 years old with Graves' hyperthyroidism.

The CDR3 sequence: CASSWVKEQFF. The CDR3 DNA reads as TGTGCCAGCAGCTGGGTGAAGGAGCAGTTCTTC. The chain combines TRBV7-9 with TRBJ2-1; D unclear. V lost 4 bases and J lost 10, with 8 bases in between. The length of the CDR3 is 11 residues. Germline CDR1 and CDR2: SEHNR and FQNEAQ (reference sequence).